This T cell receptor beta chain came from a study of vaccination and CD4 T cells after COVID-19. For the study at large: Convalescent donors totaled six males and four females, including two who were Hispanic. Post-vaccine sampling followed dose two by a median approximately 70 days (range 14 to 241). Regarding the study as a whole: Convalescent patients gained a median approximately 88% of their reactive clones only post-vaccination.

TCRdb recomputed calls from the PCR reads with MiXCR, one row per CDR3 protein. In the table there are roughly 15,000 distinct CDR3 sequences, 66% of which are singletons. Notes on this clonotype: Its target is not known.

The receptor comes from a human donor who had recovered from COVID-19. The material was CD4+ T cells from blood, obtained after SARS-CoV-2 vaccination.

The CDR3 loop is CSAYPQGAGYGYTF. In nucleotides, the CDR3 is TGCAGTGCATACCCTCAGGGGGCTGGCTATGGCTACACCTTC. The V gene is TRBV20-1, the J gene TRBJ1-2; 8 bases line up with TRBD1. V lost 6 bases and J lost 4; bases outside the gene matches: 10. CDR1 is DFQATT and CDR2 is SNEGSKA in the germline V gene (reference sequence). The CDR3 spans 14 residues.